The 20 T cell receptor beta chains reported below all come from one sample, sequenced in a study of blood T cell repertoires in COVID-19. Clones were sequenced by immunoSEQ multiplex PCR, and TCRdb holds only the in-frame ones, with some missing. The data show fewer than 250,000 clones, roughly 88% seen once. Specimen: peripheral blood. The receptors derive from a woman aged 40 to 50 who had recovered from COVID-19.

The V and J genes are TRBV3-1 (or the pseudogene TRBV3-2) and TRBJ2-3; TRBD2 matches at 8 bases. The CDR3 consists of 19 residues. Germline-derived CDR1 and CDR2 are LGHDT and YNNKEL (reference sequence). The trim removed 0 bases at V and 0 bases at J, leaving 11 bases unmatched. CDR3 residues: CASSQDRSPAGGSTDTQYF. The DNA for the CDR3 is TGTGCCAGCAGCCAAGATCGATCTCCGGCGGGAGGCAGCACAGATACGCAGTATTTT.

This chain links TRBV28 with TRBJ1-2, with 12 positions matching TRBD1. This CDR3 contains 18 residues. Trimming cost V 7 bases and J 4 bases; bases outside gene matches: 16. CDR1 and CDR2 (germline): MDHEN, SYDVKM. CDR3 region: CASINPGGQGAVGYGYTF. In DNA, the CDR3 is TGTGCCAGCATCAACCCCGGGGGACAGGGGGCTGTCGGCTATGGCTACACCTTC.

The rearrangement uses TRBV21-1 and TRBJ2-3; the table names TRBD2, a call not compared with the DNA. TRBV21-1 is assigned pseudogene status. There are 17 residues in the CDR3. The CDR3 DNA follows: TGTGCCAGCCTGAAGGAGGTAACTAGCGGGAACACAGATACGCAGTATTTT. It translates to CASLKEVTSGNTDTQYF.

The rearrangement links TRBV19 to TRBJ1-2; D possibly corresponds to TRBD1 (5 bases). The V end was cut by 3 bases, the J end by 2 bases, with 10 bases between. The germline CDR1 and CDR2 sequences are LNHDA and SQIVND (reference sequence). The CDR3 runs 14 residues. CDR3 DNA sequence: TGTGCCAGTAGTATCCAGGGAATCAACTATGGCTACACCTTC. Its translation is CASSIQGINYGYTF.

This clone was detected only once. The chain joins TRBV2 to TRBJ2-2, with a possible D match to TRBD2 (6 bases). The germline CDR1 and CDR2 sequences are SNHLY and FYNNEI. CDR3 length: 13 residues. CDR3 region: CASTAGFTGELFF. DNA for the CDR3: TGTGCGTCCACGGCGGGATTCACCGGGGAGCTGTTTTTT.

This clone was seen a few times. The chain combines TRBV29-1 with TRBJ1-2; the D gene is possibly TRBD1 (5 bases). Trimming pared 4 bases from V and 8 bases from J, leaving 14 bases between. The CDR3 has 12 amino acids. The germline V gene encodes CDR1 SQVTM and CDR2 ANQGSEA. DNA for the CDR3: TGCAGCGTTGTCCTCCGGGGGAAAGGCTACACCTTC. Its protein product is CSVVLRGKGYTF.

The chain combines TRBV29-1 with TRBJ2-5; D unclear. The CDR3 is made up of 12 amino acids. The germline V gene has CDR1 SQVTM and CDR2 ANQGSEA. Trimming stripped 3 bases from V and 0 bases from J, with 5 bases between. In DNA form, the CDR3 reads TGCAGCGTTGACCGGGACCAAGAGACCCAGTACTTC. Translation: CSVDRDQETQYF.

V gene TRBV20-1 combines with J gene TRBJ1-3; no firm D call. The V gene's germline CDR1 is DFQATT and CDR2 SNEGSKA (reference sequence). This CDR3 is 11 amino acids long. Trimming cost V 8 bases and J 8 bases, with 13 bases left between them. The CDR3 loop reads CSSRAGDTIYF. The CDR3 bases are TGCAGTTCCCGAGCCGGGGACACCATATATTTT.

This clone was counted once. The rearrangement uses TRBV19 and TRBJ1-1, with TRBD1 identical over 9 bases. CDR3 length: 14 amino acids. CDR1 is LNHDA and CDR2 is SQIVND in the germline V gene (reference sequence). V gave up 7 bases and J gave up 4 bases; unmatched junction bases: 7. CDR3 DNA: TGTGCCAGTACCCCACAGGGGGCGGGCACTGAAGCTTTCTTT. Residues: CASTPQGAGTEAFF. Drawing the rest from reference TRBV19 and TRBJ1-1, the complete variable domain is DGGITQSPKYLFRKEGQNVTLSCEQNLNHDAMYWYRQDPGQGLRLIYYSQIVNDFQKGDIAEGYSVSREKKESFPLTVTSAQKNPTAFYLCASTPQGAGTEAFFGQGTRLTVV.

This rearrangement joins TRBV7-2 to TRBJ2-7, with D perhaps matching TRBD2 (6 bases). Germline V CDR1 and CDR2: SGHTA, FQGNSA. The CDR3 covers 17 residues. V was pared by 2 bases and J by 0 bases, with 17 bases between. The CDR3 bases are TGTGCCAGCAGCTTATTCGGCCGTGGGGGAGGCTCCTACGAGCAGTACTTC. This codes for CASSLFGRGGGSYEQYF.

V usage is TRBV6-4 and J usage is TRBJ1-2; D unclear. The V end was cut by 6 bases, the J end by 1 base, with 12 bases between. This CDR3 contains 14 residues. CDR1 MRHNA and CDR2 SNTAGT come from the germline V gene. CDR3 loop: CASSPLGNNYGYTF. CDR3 coding DNA: TGTGCCAGCAGCCCCCTCGGGAATAACTATGGCTACACCTTC.

The chain combines TRBV24-1 with TRBJ2-2; 8 positions match TRBD1. V gave up 3 bases and J gave up 3 bases; unmatched junction bases: 11. Germline values: CDR1 KGHDR, CDR2 SFDVKD. The CDR3 runs 18 residues. CDR3 protein: CATSDLPSGTGDTGELFF. The CDR3 DNA is TGTGCCACCAGTGATCTGCCATCCGGGACAGGAGACACCGGGGAGCTGTTTTTT.

The V call is TRBV7-6, the J call TRBJ1-1; the D gene is possibly TRBD1 (5 bases). Germline CDR1 and CDR2: SGHVS and FNYEAQ. CDR3 size: 16 residues. V lost 2 bases and J lost 0, with 13 bases in between. The CDR3 DNA reads as TGTGCCAGCAGCTTAAACTGGGGGGAGATGAACACTGAAGCTTTCTTT. It yields the protein CASSLNWGEMNTEAFF.

This clone was seen once. The gene calls are TRBV7-9 and TRBJ2-3, with no clear D. V dropped 5 bases and J dropped 1 base, with 7 bases sitting between them. The CDR3 loop spans 13 amino acids. Germline V gives CDR1 SEHNR, CDR2 FQNEAQ (reference sequence). CDR3 DNA: TGTGCCAGCAGCCCGGGTGGCACAGATACGCAGTATTTT. Translating gives CASSPGGTDTQYF.

The chain uses TRBV30 and TRBJ1-1; 7 nucleotides line up with TRBD1. J lost 5 bases, V lost 1 base, and 10 bases had no gene match. The CDR3 contains 15 residues. Germline values: CDR1 GTSNPN, CDR2 SVGIG (reference sequence). The CDR3 protein is CAWSEAGTGVTEAFF. The CDR3 nucleotides read TGTGCCTGGAGTGAGGCAGGAACAGGGGTGACTGAAGCTTTCTTT. The full variable domain, its missing parts supplied by reference TRBV30 and TRBJ1-1, is SQTIHQWPATLVQPVGSPLSLECTVEGTSNPNLYWYRQAAGRGLQLLFYSVGIGQISSEVPQNLSASRPQDRQFILSSKKLLLSDSGFYLCAWSEAGTGVTEAFFGQGTRLTVV.

The genes are TRBV11-1 and TRBJ2-7; 12 bases fit TRBD2. CDR3 length: 16 residues. Germline V gene sequence: CDR1 SGHAT, CDR2 FQDESV (reference sequence). With 5 bases clipped from V and 5 bases from J, the junction kept 10 bases outside the gene matches. CDR3 in DNA: TGTGCCAGCAGCCAAGGGGGACTAGCGGGCACCAACGAGCAGTACTTC. It yields the protein CASSQGGLAGTNEQYF.

The CDR3 DNA reads TGTGCCAGCAGCACCCCAGGCGGGCCCTCCTACGAGCAGTACTTC. Its protein product is CASSTPGGPSYEQYF. This sequence joins TRBV6-2 or TRBV6-3 and TRBJ2-7; D may be TRBD2 (5 bases). The V gene's germline CDR1 is MNHEY and CDR2 SVGEGT. The CDR3 loop spans 15 amino acids. V dropped 6 bases and J dropped 0 bases, with 15 bases sitting between them.

The chain joins TRBV7-9 to TRBJ2-3, with D perhaps matching TRBD2 (6 bases). In germline, CDR1 is SEHNR, CDR2 FQNEAQ (reference sequence). Trimming left V 6 bases short and J 0 bases short, with 16 bases between. This CDR3 region has 16 residues. CDR3 DNA sequence: TGTGCCAGCAGTCCCGGGGTAGCGGCTAGCACAGATACGCAGTATTTT. Translated: CASSPGVAASTDTQYF.

The J gene is TRBJ1-1, the V gene TRBV7-9; no clear D. The CDR3 sequence is 12 residues long. V dropped 5 bases and J dropped 1 base, with 5 bases sitting between them. Looked up from germline, CDR1 is SEHNR and CDR2 is FQNEAQ (reference sequence). The CDR3 coding sequence is TGTGCCAGCAGCCAGAAGAACACTGAAGCTTTCTTT. Its protein product is CASSQKNTEAFF.

The chain is built from TRBV27 and TRBJ2-3, with a possible D match to TRBD2 (6 bases). The CDR3 contains 14 residues. Looked up from germline, CDR1 is MNHEY and CDR2 is SMNVEV (reference sequence). V lost 5 bases and J lost 2, with 11 bases in between. This CDR3 reads CASSEGLSTDTQYF. The CDR3 region has the DNA TGTGCCAGCAGTGAAGGACTATCCACAGATACGCAGTATTTT.